These 32 T cell receptor beta chains originate from one sample sequenced in a study of blood T cell repertoires in COVID-19. The data were produced by immunoSEQ multiplex PCR, yet TCRdb's version contains in-frame clones alone and is incomplete. The sample contains 300,000 to 400,000 clones, approximately 88% of which appear only once. Sample: peripheral blood. These receptors originate from a young woman with COVID-19, enrolled during active disease.

The rearrangement uses TRBV6-5 and TRBJ1-6; 9 bases map to TRBD1. The CDR3 length is 15 residues. The ends lost 7 bases at V and 6 bases at J; junction bases unmatched: 7. The germline gives CDR1 MNHEY, CDR2 SVGAGI. The DNA for the CDR3 is TGTGCCAGCAAAAACAGGGGGCGGGGTAATTCACCCCTCCACTTT. Amino acid sequence: CASKNRGRGNSPLHF.

The J gene is TRBJ2-2, the V gene TRBV9; D may be TRBD1 (6 bases). The CDR3 contains 17 residues. Germline V lookup: CDR1 SGDLS, CDR2 YYNGEE. Trimming took off 3 bases at V and 5 bases at J, with 20 bases between the two ends. For the CDR3, the DNA is TGTGCCAGCAGCGCCACCTCGGGCTCAGGGGTAACCGGGGAGCTGTTTTTT. This sequence encodes CASSATSGSGVTGELFF.

J is TRBJ1-6 and V is TRBV18; TRBD1 aligns across 10 bases. Germline CDR1 is KGHSH and CDR2 is LQKENI. The CDR3 runs 16 residues. V was clipped by 5 bases and J by 9 bases; unmatched bases: 10. The CDR3 sequence: CASSVTGTGESSPLHF. Written as DNA, the CDR3 is TGTGCCAGCTCAGTAACCGGGACAGGGGAGTCTTCACCCCTCCACTTT.

The rearrangement uses TRBV6-1 and TRBJ2-5, with TRBD2 matching 11 bases. CDR3 length equals 19 residues. V was clipped by 1 base and J by 4 bases; unmatched bases: 14. In germline, CDR1 is MNHNS, CDR2 SASEGT. CDR3 DNA sequence: TGTGCCAGCAGTGAAGGTTCTAGCGGGGGGCTGGCCCCCACAGAGACCCAGTACTTC. Its translation: CASSEGSSGGLAPTETQYF.

V gene TRBV18 combines with J gene TRBJ1-2; maybe TRBD1 (5 bases). Trimming removed 3 bases at V and 8 bases at J, with 22 bases between. The CDR3 length is 16 residues. Germline CDR1 reads KGHSH; CDR2 reads LQKENI. In nucleotides, the CDR3 is TGTGCCAGCTCACCCACTATGGGTCCAACCCAGGGAGGCTACACCTTC. This gives the protein CASSPTMGPTQGGYTF.

The rearrangement links TRBV19 to TRBJ2-6, with 8 bases lining up with TRBD1. V gave up 7 bases and J gave up 1 base; unmatched junction bases: 3. The CDR3 loop spans 15 amino acids. Germline V gene sequence: CDR1 LNHDA, CDR2 SQIVND (reference sequence). The CDR3 DNA sequence: TGTGCCAGTATCGACAGGGGTTCTGGGGCCAACGTCCTGACTTTC. Translation gives CASIDRGSGANVLTF.

This clone was seen a handful of times. The rearrangement links TRBV16 to TRBJ2-1, with TRBD1 as a possible D gene (5 bases). Deletions cut 6 bases from V and 0 bases from J, with 6 bases between. The germline CDR1 and CDR2 sequences are KGHSY and FQNENV. This CDR3 has 13 amino acids. Here the CDR3 reads CASSDSSYNEQFF. In DNA form, the CDR3 reads TGTGCCAGCAGTGACAGCTCCTACAATGAGCAGTTCTTC.

The rearrangement uses TRBV25-1 and TRBJ2-5; D may be TRBD2 (5 bases). Germline-derived CDR1 and CDR2 are MGHDK and SYGVNS. With 3 bases removed from V and 0 bases from J, the gap between germline ends came to 11 bases. This CDR3 comprises 15 residues. As DNA, the CDR3 is TGTGCCAGCAGTGATTCCGGGAAATACCAAGAGACCCAGTACTTC. As protein: CASSDSGKYQETQYF.

This clone occurred once. V usage is TRBV7-9 and J usage is TRBJ2-1; no clear D. In germline, CDR1 is SEHNR, CDR2 FQNEAQ (reference sequence). This CDR3 is 13 amino acids long. Trimming removed 2 bases from V and 5 bases from J, with 7 bases in between. CDR3 sequence (DNA): TGTGCCAGCAGCTTATCACTCAACAATGAGCAGTTCTTC. It codes for CASSLSLNNEQFF.

This clone has a single count. CDR3 sequence: CASSIGFWAGVDTEAFF. The CDR3 nucleotides read TGTGCCAGTAGTATAGGATTTTGGGCAGGGGTGGACACTGAAGCTTTCTTT. The chain couples TRBV19 to TRBJ1-1; a possible D gene is TRBD1 (6 bases). CDR3 size: 17 residues. V lost 1 base to trimming and J lost 3 bases, with 18 bases between them. CDR1 is LNHDA and CDR2 is SQIVND in the germline V gene (reference sequence).

This chain uses TRBV7-8 with TRBJ2-1; 8 bases fit TRBD2. The V segment lost 0 bases and the J segment 8 bases; nucleotides outside the gene matches: 6. From germline, CDR1 is SGHVS and CDR2 FQNEAQ. The CDR3 runs to 15 residues. CDR3 sequence (DNA): TGTGCCAGCAGCTTAGCGGGCGGGGGGACGGATGAGCAGTTCTTC. Protein: CASSLAGGGTDEQFF. Looking up the rest from reference TRBV7-8 and TRBJ2-1 gives the full variable domain: GAGVSQSPRYKVAKRGQDVALRCDPISGHVSLFWYQQALGQGPEFLTYFQNEAQLDKSGLPSDRFFAERPEGSVSTLKIQRTQQEDSAVYLCASSLAGGGTDEQFFGPGTRLTVL.

V is TRBV7-8 and J is TRBJ2-7, with TRBD2 matching 7 bases. In germline, CDR1 is SGHVS, CDR2 FQNEAQ. With 1 base clipped from V and 4 bases from J, the junction kept 4 bases outside the gene matches. This CDR3 has 14 amino acids. The CDR3 DNA reads TGTGCCAGCAGCTTAGTATCTAGCGGATACGAGCAGTACTTC. Protein product: CASSLVSSGYEQYF.

The chain has TRBV4-1 and TRBJ1-4, with TRBD1 as a possible D gene (5 bases). V shed 1 base and J shed 6 bases, with 21 bases lying between them. The CDR3 has 18 amino acids. Germline assignment: CDR1 MGHRA and CDR2 YSYEKL. The CDR3: CASSQGVVRAGFDEKLFF. CDR3 nucleotide sequence: TGCGCCAGCAGCCAAGGGGTGGTCAGGGCGGGGTTTGATGAAAAACTGTTTTTT.

This chain uses TRBV28 with TRBJ2-2; the match to TRBD1 covers 8 bases. J gave up 0 bases and V 5 bases, and 2 bases lay outside the gene matches. The germline V gene has CDR1 MDHEN and CDR2 SYDVKM. The CDR3 contains 15 residues. The CDR3 nucleotides are TGTGCCAGCAGTAGACAGGGGACGAACACCGGGGAGCTGTTTTTT. Translation: CASSRQGTNTGELFF.

This clone was counted only a few times. The chain combines TRBV7-9 with TRBJ1-4, with D maybe TRBD1 (6 bases). The CDR3 consists of 16 residues. Trimming took 2 bases from V and 8 from J, leaving 18 bases between them. Per germline, CDR1 SEHNR and CDR2 FQNEAQ (reference sequence). CDR3 nucleotides: TGTGCCAGCAGCTTAAATTCCGGGGGGCTTGAGGAAAAACTGTTTTTT. Translation gives CASSLNSGGLEEKLFF.

V and J are TRBV7-2 and TRBJ1-4; D might be TRBD1 (6 bases). V was pared by 6 bases and J by 2 bases, with 13 bases between. The CDR3 has 15 amino acids. Looked up from germline, CDR1 is SGHTA and CDR2 is FQGNSA. The CDR3 bases are TGTGCCAGCAGAAATAGGGGGTTTACTAATGAAAAACTGTTTTTT. Translation gives CASRNRGFTNEKLFF.

The chain uses TRBV5-1 and TRBJ1-6, with a possible D match to TRBD1 (5 bases). The V end was cut by 0 bases, the J end by 1 base, with 11 bases between. The CDR3 has 17 amino acids. The germline V gene encodes CDR1 SGHRS and CDR2 YFSETQ. As DNA, the CDR3 is TGCGCCAGCAGCTTGGATTCAGGGTCGTCCTATAATTCACCCCTCCACTTT. It is translated as CASSLDSGSSYNSPLHF.

This clone was observed once. V is TRBV19 and J is TRBJ1-1; D not resolved. The CDR3 length is 13 residues. The germline V gene has CDR1 LNHDA and CDR2 SQIVND (reference sequence). Deletions cut 3 bases from V and 5 bases from J, with 10 bases between. CDR3 sequence (DNA): TGTGCCAGTAGTATGGCGGGGTGGACTGAAGCTTTCTTT. Translated: CASSMAGWTEAFF.

The chain joins TRBV27 to TRBJ2-7, with 12 bases that match TRBD2. CDR3 length equals 18 residues. Per germline, CDR1 MNHEY and CDR2 SMNVEV (reference sequence). J lost 4 bases, V lost 3 bases, and 13 bases had no gene match. The CDR3 DNA follows: TGTGCCAGCAGTTTTATATCCCCGTCTAGCGGGGGGGCTTACGAGCAGTACTTC. Its protein product is CASSFISPSSGGAYEQYF.

The chain is built from TRBV9 and TRBJ2-6; perhaps TRBD2 as D (7 bases). Germline V gene sequence: CDR1 SGDLS, CDR2 YYNGEE. V lost 4 bases to trimming and J lost 4 bases, with 12 bases between them. This CDR3 is built from 15 residues. The CDR3 protein is CASSRGGAGANVLTF. For the CDR3, the DNA is TGTGCCAGCAGCAGAGGGGGGGCCGGGGCCAACGTCCTGACTTTC.

This clone was seen only a few times. The rearrangement uses TRBV18 and TRBJ2-1; 8 bases are shared with TRBD2. J lost 6 bases, V lost 2 bases, and 9 bases had no gene match. The CDR3 is 16 residues long. CDR1 is KGHSH and CDR2 is LQKENI in the germline V gene. The CDR3: CASSPGSSGASNEQFF. In DNA, the CDR3 is TGTGCCAGCTCACCAGGAAGTAGCGGGGCGAGCAATGAGCAGTTCTTC.

In the case of this clone: Other DNA sequences of this sample code for an identical CDR3. In nucleotides, the CDR3 is TGTGCCAGCAGCCCATTACAGGATTCACCCCTCCACTTT. Its translation: CASSPLQDSPLHF. The chain carries TRBV7-9 and TRBJ1-6; weak D call: TRBD1 (5 bases). From germline, CDR1 is SEHNR and CDR2 FQNEAQ (reference sequence). CDR3 length equals 13 residues. With 5 bases removed from V and 8 bases from J, the gap between germline ends came to 10 bases.

The V and J genes are TRBV6-5 and TRBJ1-5, with 7 bases matching TRBD1. The CDR3 loop spans 16 amino acids. Germline V gives CDR1 MNHEY, CDR2 SVGAGI. V dropped 4 bases and J dropped 3; count of bases not matched to a gene: 9. The CDR3 region has the DNA TGTGCCAGCAGTTCCCATCCCGGGACAGACAATCAGCCCCAGCATTTT. Encoded protein: CASSSHPGTDNQPQHF.

This chain joins TRBV7-8 and TRBJ2-7; TRBD2 matches 13 bases. Germline CDR1 SGHVS, CDR2 FQNEAQ. The J segment lost 3 bases and the V segment lost 1 base, leaving 0 bases of the junction unmatched. CDR3 size: 15 residues. This chain's CDR3 is CASSLGLAGGYEQYF. In DNA, the CDR3 is TGTGCCAGCAGCTTAGGACTAGCGGGAGGCTACGAGCAGTACTTC.

The chain links TRBV27 to TRBJ1-4; D is perhaps TRBD1 (5 bases). Germline CDR1 is MNHEY and CDR2 is SMNVEV (reference sequence). CDR3 length equals 16 residues. V lost 4 bases and J lost 6, with 18 bases in between. The CDR3 protein is CASSSLAGGGYEKLFF. The CDR3 nucleotides read TGTGCCAGCAGTTCCCTAGCGGGGGGTGGGTATGAAAAACTGTTTTTT.

The chain uses TRBV11-2 and TRBJ1-2; D might be TRBD1 (5 bases). CDR1 is SGHAT, CDR2 FQNNGV, per germline. The CDR3 sequence is 13 residues long. V lost 1 base and J 4 bases, leaving 7 bases between the germline ends. DNA of the CDR3: TGTGCCAGCAGCTTAGGGGGCGCCTATGGCTACACCTTC. The encoded protein is CASSLGGAYGYTF.

The chain links TRBV6-5 to TRBJ1-1, with 7 positions matching TRBD1. The trim removed 6 bases at V and 1 base at J, leaving 8 bases unmatched. The CDR3 runs 15 residues. Per germline, CDR1 MNHEY and CDR2 SVGAGI. CDR3 coding DNA: TGTGCCAGCAGGTCACGGACAGGCGGGAACACTGAAGCTTTCTTT. The encoded protein is CASRSRTGGNTEAFF.

J is TRBJ1-6 and V is TRBV5-1, with 9 bases identical to TRBD1. The junction had 4 bases not matched to a gene; V was cut back by 3 bases and J by 6 bases. CDR1 is SGHRS and CDR2 is YFSETQ in the germline V gene. The CDR3 length is 15 residues. The CDR3 spells CASSWRGQGNSPLHF. As DNA, the CDR3 is TGCGCCAGCAGCTGGAGGGGACAGGGTAATTCACCCCTCCACTTT.

The chain carries TRBV5-6 and TRBJ1-2; tentatively, D is TRBD1 (6 bases). The CDR3 covers 16 residues. V gave up 2 bases and J gave up 4 bases, with 18 bases separating them. The germline V gene encodes CDR1 SGHDT and CDR2 YYEEEE. CDR3 sequence: CASSLSGSTGPYGYTF. DNA for the CDR3: TGTGCCAGCAGCTTATCGGGTTCGACAGGTCCCTATGGCTACACCTTC.

This chain connects TRBV24-1 to TRBJ1-2, with TRBD1 as a possible D gene (5 bases). V lost 5 bases and J lost 8, with 14 bases in between. The CDR3 is made up of 13 amino acids. The germline CDR1 and CDR2 sequences are KGHDR and SFDVKD. This CDR3 reads CATSVGGDGGYTF. Written as DNA, the CDR3 is TGTGCCACCAGTGTCGGGGGAGATGGAGGCTACACCTTC.

The genes are TRBV10-3 and TRBJ2-7; 8 bases are shared with TRBD2. CDR3 length equals 13 residues. V lost 10 bases and J lost 4; bases outside the gene matches: 9. CDR1 ENHRY and CDR2 SYGVKD come from the germline V gene. As DNA, the CDR3 is TGTGCCACCGGGCCGGGGGGGCTATACGAGCAGTACTTC. Its protein product is CATGPGGLYEQYF.

This chain uses TRBV6-5 with TRBJ2-5; possible D gene TRBD1, 6 bases. V lost 5 bases, J lost 1 base, and 14 bases lay in between. Germline lookup yields CDR1 MNHEY and CDR2 SVGAGI. The CDR3 is 15 residues long. The CDR3 region is CASSRNGQIQETQYF. CDR3 coding DNA: TGTGCCAGCAGTCGCAACGGACAGATCCAAGAGACCCAGTACTTC.